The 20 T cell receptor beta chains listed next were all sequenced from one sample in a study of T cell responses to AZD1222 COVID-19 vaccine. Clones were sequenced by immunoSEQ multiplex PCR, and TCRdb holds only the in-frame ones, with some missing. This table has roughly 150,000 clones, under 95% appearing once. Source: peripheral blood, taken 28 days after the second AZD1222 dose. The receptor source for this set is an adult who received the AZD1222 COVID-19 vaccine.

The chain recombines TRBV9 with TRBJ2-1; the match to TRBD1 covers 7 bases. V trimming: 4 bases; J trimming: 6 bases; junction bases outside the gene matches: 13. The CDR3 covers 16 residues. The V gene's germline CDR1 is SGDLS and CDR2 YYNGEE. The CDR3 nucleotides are TGTGCCAGCAGCTCACCCGACAGGGCCCCCTTCAATGAGCAGTTCTTC. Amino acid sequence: CASSSPDRAPFNEQFF.

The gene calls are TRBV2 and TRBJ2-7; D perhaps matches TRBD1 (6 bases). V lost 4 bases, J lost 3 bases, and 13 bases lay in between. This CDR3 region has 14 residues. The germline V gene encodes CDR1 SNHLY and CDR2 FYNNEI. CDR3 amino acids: CASSALTGDYEQYF. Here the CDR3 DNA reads TGTGCCAGCAGTGCACTGACAGGAGACTACGAGCAGTACTTC.

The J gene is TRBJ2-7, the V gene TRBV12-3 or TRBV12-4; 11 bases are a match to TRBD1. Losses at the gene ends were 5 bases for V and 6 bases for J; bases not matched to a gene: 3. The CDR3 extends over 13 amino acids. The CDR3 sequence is CASSIGTGGEQYF. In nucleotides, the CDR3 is TGTGCCAGCAGTATAGGGACAGGGGGCGAGCAGTACTTC.

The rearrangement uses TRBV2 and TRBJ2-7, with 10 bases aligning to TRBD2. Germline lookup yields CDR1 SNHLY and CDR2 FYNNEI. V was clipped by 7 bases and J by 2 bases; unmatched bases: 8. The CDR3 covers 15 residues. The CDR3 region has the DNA TGTGCCAGCATGTTCCCTCTAGCGGGGGCCTACGAGCAGTACTTC. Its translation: CASMFPLAGAYEQYF.

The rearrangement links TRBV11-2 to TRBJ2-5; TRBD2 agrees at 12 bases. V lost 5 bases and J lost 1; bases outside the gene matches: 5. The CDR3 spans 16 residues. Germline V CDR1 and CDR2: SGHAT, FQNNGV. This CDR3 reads CASSTRLAGAQETQYF. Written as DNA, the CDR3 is TGTGCCAGCAGCACTCGACTAGCGGGGGCCCAAGAGACCCAGTACTTC.

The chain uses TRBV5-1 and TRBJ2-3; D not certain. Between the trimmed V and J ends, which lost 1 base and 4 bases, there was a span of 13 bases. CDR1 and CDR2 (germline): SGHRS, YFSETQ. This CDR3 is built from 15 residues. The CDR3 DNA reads TGCGCCAGCAGCTTGCGGTCTTCGGGCGCAGATACGCAGTATTTT. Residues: CASSLRSSGADTQYF.

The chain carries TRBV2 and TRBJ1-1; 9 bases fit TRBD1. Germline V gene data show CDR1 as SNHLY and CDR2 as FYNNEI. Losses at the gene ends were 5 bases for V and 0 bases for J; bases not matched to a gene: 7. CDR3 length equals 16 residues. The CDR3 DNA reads TGTGCCAGCAGTACAGGGGGCGGAAGTCTGAACACTGAAGCTTTCTTT. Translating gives CASSTGGGSLNTEAFF.

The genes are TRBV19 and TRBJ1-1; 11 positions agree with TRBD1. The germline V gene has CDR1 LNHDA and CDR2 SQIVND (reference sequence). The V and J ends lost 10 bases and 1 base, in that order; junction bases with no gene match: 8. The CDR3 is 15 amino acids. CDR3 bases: TGTGCCACCCGGACAGGGGGCTCCGGGAACACTGAAGCTTTCTTT. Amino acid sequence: CATRTGGSGNTEAFF. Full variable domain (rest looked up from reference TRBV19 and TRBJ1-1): DGGITQSPKYLFRKEGQNVTLSCEQNLNHDAMYWYRQDPGQGLRLIYYSQIVNDFQKGDIAEGYSVSREKKESFPLTVTSAQKNPTAFYLCATRTGGSGNTEAFFGQGTRLTVV.

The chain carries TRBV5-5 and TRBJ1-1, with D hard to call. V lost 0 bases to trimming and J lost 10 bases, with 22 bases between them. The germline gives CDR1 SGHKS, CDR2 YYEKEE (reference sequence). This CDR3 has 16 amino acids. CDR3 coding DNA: TGTGCCAGCAGCTTGGCGGCCCCCTACCGGGCCTACGGAGCTTTCTTT. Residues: CASSLAAPYRAYGAFF.

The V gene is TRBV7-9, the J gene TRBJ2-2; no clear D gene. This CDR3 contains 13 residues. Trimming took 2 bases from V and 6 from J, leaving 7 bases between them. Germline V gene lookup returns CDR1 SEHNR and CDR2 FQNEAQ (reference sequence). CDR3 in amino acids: CASSLLGAGELFF. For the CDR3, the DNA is TGTGCCAGCAGCTTATTGGGCGCCGGGGAGCTGTTTTTT.

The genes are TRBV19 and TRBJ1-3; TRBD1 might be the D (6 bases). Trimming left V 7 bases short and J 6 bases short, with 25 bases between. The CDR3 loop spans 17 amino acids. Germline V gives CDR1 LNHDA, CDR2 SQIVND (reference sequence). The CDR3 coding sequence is TGTGCCAGTAAGCCCAGGGGTATTAGTTATTTCGAAAACACCATATATTTT. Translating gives CASKPRGISYFENTIYF.

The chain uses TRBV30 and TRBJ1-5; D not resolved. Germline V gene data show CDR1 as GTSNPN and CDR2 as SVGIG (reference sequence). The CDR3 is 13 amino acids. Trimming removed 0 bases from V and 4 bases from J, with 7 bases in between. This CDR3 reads CAWSVTDNQPQHF. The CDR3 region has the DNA TGTGCCTGGAGTGTAACAGATAATCAGCCCCAGCATTTT.

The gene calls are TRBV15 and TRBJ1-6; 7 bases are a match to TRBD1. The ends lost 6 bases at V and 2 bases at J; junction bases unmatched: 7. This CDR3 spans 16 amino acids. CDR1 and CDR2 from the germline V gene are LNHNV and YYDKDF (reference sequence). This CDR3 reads CATRNLGQAYNSPLHF. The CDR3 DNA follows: TGTGCCACCAGAAACCTCGGACAGGCCTATAATTCACCCCTCCACTTT.

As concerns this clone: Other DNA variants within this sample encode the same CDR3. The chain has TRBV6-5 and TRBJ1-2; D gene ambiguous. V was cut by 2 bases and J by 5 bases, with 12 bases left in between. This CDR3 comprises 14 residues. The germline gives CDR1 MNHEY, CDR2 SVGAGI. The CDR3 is CASSYGAGGYGYTF. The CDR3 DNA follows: TGTGCCAGCAGTTACGGTGCGGGTGGGTATGGCTACACCTTC.

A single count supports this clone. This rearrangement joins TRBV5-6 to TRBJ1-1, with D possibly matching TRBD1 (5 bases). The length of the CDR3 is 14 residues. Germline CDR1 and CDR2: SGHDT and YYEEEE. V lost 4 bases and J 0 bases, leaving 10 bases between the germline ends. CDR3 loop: CASSRAGLNTEAFF. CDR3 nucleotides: TGTGCCAGCAGCAGAGCAGGGTTGAACACTGAAGCTTTCTTT.

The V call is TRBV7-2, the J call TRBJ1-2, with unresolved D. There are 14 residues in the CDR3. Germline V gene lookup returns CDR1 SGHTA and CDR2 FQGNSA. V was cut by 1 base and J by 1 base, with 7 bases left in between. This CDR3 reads CASSLDRLNYGYTF. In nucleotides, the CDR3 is TGTGCCAGCAGCTTAGATCGCCTTAACTATGGCTACACCTTC.

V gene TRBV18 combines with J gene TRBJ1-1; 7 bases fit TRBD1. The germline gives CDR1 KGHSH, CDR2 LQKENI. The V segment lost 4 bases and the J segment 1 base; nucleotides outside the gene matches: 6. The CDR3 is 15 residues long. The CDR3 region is CASSQGASGNTEAFF. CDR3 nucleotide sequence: TGTGCCAGCTCACAGGGGGCCAGCGGGAACACTGAAGCTTTCTTT.

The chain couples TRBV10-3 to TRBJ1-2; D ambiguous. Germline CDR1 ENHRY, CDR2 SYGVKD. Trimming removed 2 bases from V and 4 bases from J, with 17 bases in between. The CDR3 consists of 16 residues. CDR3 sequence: CAISEPDSTTSYGYTF. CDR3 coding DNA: TGTGCCATCAGTGAGCCCGACTCAACCACCAGCTATGGCTACACCTTC.

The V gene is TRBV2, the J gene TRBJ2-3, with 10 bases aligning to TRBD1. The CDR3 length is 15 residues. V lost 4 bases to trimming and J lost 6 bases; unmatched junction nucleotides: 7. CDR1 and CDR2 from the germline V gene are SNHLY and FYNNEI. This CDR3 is CASSVEGQGGDTQYF. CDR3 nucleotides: TGTGCCAGCAGTGTAGAAGGACAGGGGGGGGATACGCAGTATTTT.

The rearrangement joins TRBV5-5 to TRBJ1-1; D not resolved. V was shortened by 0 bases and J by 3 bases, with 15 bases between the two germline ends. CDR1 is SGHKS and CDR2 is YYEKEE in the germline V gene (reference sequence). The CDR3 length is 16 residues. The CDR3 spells CASSLVGVRLDTEAFF. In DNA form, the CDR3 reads TGTGCCAGCAGCTTGGTCGGGGTCCGGTTGGACACTGAAGCTTTCTTT.